This entry is about one T cell receptor beta chain. Its antigen is undetermined. Sequencing used immunoSEQ multiplex PCR; TCRdb keeps in-frame clones, though not all of them. Of about 700,000 clones listed, around 90% are singletons. The data derive from a study of shared clonotypes between healthy human individuals. Naive CD8 cells comprised CD45RO-negative, CCR7-positively selected cells, excluding terminally differentiated effector memory CD45RA+ cells. General observations from the study: Clonotype sharing among donors, it was expected, would be affected by sequencing depth. It was only blood that was sampled, and tissue repertoires likely differ. Around 4.7% of naive CD4 clonotypes were shared across a few donors. Inspection by rarefaction showed sorted-subset sequencing to be incomplete despite large depth.

The sequencing sample was made of naive CD8+ T cells sorted from blood. The clonotype was recovered from a man younger than 40 in good health.

CDR3 in DNA: TGTGCCAGCAGTCAACCCCTAGCGGGGGACCGTGCTCTAGCCAAAAACATTCAGTACTTC. This gives the protein CASSQPLAGDRALAKNIQYF. The rearrangement uses TRBV28 and TRBJ2-4; 10 bases are a match to TRBD2. The CDR3 has 20 amino acids. The V gene end was trimmed by 5 bases and the J gene end by 0 bases; junction bases not matched to a gene: 16. Germline CDR1 is MDHEN and CDR2 is SYDVKM. Full variable domain (outside the CDR3, taken from reference TRBV28 and TRBJ2-4): DVKVTQSSRYLVKRTGEKVFLECVQDMDHENMFWYRQDPGLGLRLIYFSYDVKMKEKGDIPEGYSVSREKKERFSLILESASTNQTSMYLCASSQPLAGDRALAKNIQYFGAGTRLSVL.